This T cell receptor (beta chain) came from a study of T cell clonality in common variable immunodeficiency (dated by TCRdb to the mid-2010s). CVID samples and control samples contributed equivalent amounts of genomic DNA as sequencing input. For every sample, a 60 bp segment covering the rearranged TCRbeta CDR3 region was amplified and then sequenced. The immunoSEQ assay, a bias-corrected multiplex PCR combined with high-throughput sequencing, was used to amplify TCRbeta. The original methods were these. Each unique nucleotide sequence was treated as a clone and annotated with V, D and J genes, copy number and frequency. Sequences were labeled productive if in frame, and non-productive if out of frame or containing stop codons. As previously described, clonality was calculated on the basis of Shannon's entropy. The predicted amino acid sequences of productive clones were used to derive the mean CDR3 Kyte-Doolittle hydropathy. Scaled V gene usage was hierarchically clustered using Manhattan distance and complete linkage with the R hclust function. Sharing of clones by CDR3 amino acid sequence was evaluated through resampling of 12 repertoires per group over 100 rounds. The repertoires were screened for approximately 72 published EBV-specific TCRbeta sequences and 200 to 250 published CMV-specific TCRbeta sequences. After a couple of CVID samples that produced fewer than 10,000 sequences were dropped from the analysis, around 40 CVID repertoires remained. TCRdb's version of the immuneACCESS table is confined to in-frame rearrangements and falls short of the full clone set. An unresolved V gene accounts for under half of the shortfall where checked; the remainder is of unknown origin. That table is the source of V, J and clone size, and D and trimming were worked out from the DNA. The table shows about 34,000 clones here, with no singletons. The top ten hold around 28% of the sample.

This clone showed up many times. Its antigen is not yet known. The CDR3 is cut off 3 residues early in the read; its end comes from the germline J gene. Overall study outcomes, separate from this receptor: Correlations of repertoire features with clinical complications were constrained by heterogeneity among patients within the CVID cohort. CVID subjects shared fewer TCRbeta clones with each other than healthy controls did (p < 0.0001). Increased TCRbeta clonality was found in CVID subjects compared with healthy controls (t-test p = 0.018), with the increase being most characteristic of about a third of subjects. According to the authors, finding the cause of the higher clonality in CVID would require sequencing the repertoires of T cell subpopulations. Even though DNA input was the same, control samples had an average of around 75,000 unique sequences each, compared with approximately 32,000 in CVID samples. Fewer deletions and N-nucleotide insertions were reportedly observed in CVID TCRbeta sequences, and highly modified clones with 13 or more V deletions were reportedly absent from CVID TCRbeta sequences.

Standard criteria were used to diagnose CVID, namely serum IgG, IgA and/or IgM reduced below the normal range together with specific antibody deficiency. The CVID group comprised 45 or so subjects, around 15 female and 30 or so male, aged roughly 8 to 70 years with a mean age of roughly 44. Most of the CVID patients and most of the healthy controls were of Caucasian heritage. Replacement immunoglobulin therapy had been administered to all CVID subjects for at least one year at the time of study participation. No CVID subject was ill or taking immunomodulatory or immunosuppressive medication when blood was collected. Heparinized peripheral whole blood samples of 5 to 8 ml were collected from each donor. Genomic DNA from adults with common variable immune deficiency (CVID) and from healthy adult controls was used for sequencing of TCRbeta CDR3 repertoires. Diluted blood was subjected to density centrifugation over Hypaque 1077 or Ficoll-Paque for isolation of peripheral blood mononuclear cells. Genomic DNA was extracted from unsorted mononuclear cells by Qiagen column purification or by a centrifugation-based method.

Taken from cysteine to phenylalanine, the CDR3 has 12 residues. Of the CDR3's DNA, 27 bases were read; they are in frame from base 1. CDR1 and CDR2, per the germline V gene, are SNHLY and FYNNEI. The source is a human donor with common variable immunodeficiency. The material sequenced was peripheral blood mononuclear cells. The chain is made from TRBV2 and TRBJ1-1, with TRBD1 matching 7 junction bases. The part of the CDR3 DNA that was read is TGTGCCAGCAGTGAACGGGACAGTAAA. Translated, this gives CASSERDSK. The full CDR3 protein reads CASSERDSKAFF.